This TCR beta chain was recovered during a study of shared clonotypes between healthy human individuals. V shed 4 bases and J shed 2 bases, with 10 bases lying between them. Germline CDR1 reads MNHEY; CDR2 reads SMNVEV (reference sequence). There are 14 residues in the CDR3. Data came from immunoSEQ multiplex PCR; TCRdb stores just in-frame clones and leaves some out. Here the sample spans approximately 2,300,000 clones, roughly 92% being singletons. Source material: naive CD4+ T cells from PBMCs. This sample's subset: CD45RA+ positively selected. The gene calls are TRBV27 and TRBJ2-3, with D uncertain. The sequence was collected from a young man in good health. Some clones in this sample may be carry-over from other donors' samples. The DNA of the CDR3 is TGTGCCAGCAGTTCCCGTGGGGACACAGATACGCAGTATTTT. This sequence encodes CASSSRGDTDTQYF.